The source of this T cell receptor (beta chain) is a study of T cell clonotyping in hematopoietic cell transplantation. Findings of the study overall: Cells were unsorted, so CD4 and CD8 contributions were not separated. Broader posttransplant TCR repertoire diversity was predicted by graft donor and pretransplant recipient Inverse Simpson Index values. Few recipient clonotypes overlapped donors; over 95% were de novo at given depth. Pathologically expanded recipient clonotypes increased progressively from day 30 to day 180 as diversity fell.

The CDR3 consists of 15 residues. V shed 2 bases and J 8 bases; nucleotides not matched to a gene: 2. CDR1 and CDR2 from the germline V gene are MNHEY and SVGAGI. A note on this clone: The antigen remains undetermined.

The data were produced by immunoSEQ multiplex PCR, yet TCRdb's version contains in-frame clones alone and is incomplete. The data contain 15,000 to 20,000 clones, under 85% of them singletons. This clonotype was sampled from a man between 60 and 70 years old in good health. Some clones in this sample may be carry-over from other donors' samples. The sample comprised peripheral blood mononuclear cells. The chain carries TRBV6-5 and TRBJ2-2; 13 bases fit TRBD2. CDR3 sequence: CASSYRTSGSGELFF. DNA of the CDR3: TGTGCCAGCAGTTACCGGACTAGCGGGAGTGGGGAGCTGTTTTTT.